This TCR beta chain is from a study of OX40 agonist ivuxolimab in advanced cancers. Overall study context: Cohort: 82.7% men, mean age approximately 60, aged about 23 to 79. General observations from the study: Expanded clones tended on average to be more numerous among CD8+ T cells than CD4+.

Turning to this clone: Antigen specificity is unknown.

Profiling relied on immunoSEQ multiplex PCR, and the TCRdb table lists in-frame clones only, not all of them. The data show 150,000 to 180,000 clones, roughly 92% seen once. CDR1 and CDR2 from the germline V gene are SGHTA and FQGNSA. With 5 bases removed from V and 2 bases from J, the gap between germline ends came to 16 bases. This CDR3 is 16 amino acids long. The material was CD4+ or CD8+ T cells sorted from blood, obtained in a trial of the OX40 agonist ivuxolimab. This clonotype was obtained from an adult with an advanced solid tumor such as melanoma, head and neck, liver or kidney cancer. The chain couples TRBV7-2 to TRBJ2-1; the D is unclear. CDR3 nucleotide sequence: TGTGCCAGCAGCCCTAAGCCCCAGTCGGCCTACAATGAGCAGTTCTTC. It yields the protein CASSPKPQSAYNEQFF. Looking up the rest from reference TRBV7-2 and TRBJ2-1 gives the full variable domain: GAGVSQSPSNKVTEKGKDVELRCDPISGHTALYWYRQSLGQGLEFLIYFQGNSAPDKSGLPSDRFSAERTGGSVSTLTIQRTQQEDSAVYLCASSPKPQSAYNEQFFGPGTRLTVL.